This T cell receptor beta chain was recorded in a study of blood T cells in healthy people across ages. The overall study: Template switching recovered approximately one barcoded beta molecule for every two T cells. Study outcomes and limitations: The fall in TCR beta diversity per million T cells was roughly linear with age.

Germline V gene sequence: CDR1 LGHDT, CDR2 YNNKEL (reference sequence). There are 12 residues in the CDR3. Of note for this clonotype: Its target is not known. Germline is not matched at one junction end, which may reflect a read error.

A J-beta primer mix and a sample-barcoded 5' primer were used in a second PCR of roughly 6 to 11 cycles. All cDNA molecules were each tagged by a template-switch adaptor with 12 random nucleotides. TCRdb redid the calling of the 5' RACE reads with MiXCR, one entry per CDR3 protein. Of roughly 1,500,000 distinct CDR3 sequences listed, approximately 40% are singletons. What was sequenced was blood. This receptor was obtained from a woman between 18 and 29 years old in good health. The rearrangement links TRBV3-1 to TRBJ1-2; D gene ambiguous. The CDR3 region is CVSSLQSQGYTF. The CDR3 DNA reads TGTGTCAGCAGTCTACAGTCGCAGGGCTACACCTTC.